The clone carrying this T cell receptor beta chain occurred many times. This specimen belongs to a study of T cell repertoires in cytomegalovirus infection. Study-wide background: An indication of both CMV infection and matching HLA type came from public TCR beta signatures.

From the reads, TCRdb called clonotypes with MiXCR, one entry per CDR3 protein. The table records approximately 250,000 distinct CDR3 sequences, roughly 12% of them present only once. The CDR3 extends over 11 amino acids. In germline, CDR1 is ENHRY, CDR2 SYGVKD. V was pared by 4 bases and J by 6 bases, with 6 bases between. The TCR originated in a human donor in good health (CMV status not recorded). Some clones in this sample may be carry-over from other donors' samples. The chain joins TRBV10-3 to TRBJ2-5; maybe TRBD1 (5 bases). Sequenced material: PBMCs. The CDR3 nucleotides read TGTGCCATCAGTGGGGGCCAGACCCAGTACTTC. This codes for CAISGGQTQYF.